This is a list of T cell receptor beta chains from one sample in a study of Graves' ophthalmopathy and Graves' hyperthyroidism. Each CDR3 protein is one row after TCRdb ran MiXCR on the multiplex PCR reads. This sample has 600,000 to 700,000 distinct CDR3 sequences, with about two fifths found just once. Sequences were obtained from peripheral blood. These receptors were collected from an adult man with Graves' ophthalmopathy. Both conserved end residues are part of each CDR3.

>TRBJ2-7|TRBV20-1
CSAMKTSGAYEQYF
>TRBJ2-2|TRBV29-1
CSVVPSGGAGELFF
>TRBJ1-6|TRBV12-3/TRBV12-4
CASDVDGRNSPLHF
>TRBJ2-7|TRBV5-8
CASSQDGAYEQYF
>TRBJ1-3|TRBV7-2
CASKPIRGSGNTIYF
>TRBJ2-7|TRBV10-3
CAISLGGDEQYF
>TRBJ1-1|TRBV10-3
CAISAPGQNTEAFF
>TRBJ2-5|TRBV14
CASSQERGRLETQYF
>TRBJ2-7|TRBV4-3
CASSQDRRSEQYF
>TRBJ2-7|TRBV12-3/TRBV12-4
CASSPIAGPAYEQYF
>TRBJ1-6|TRBV20-1
CSASSTDLPNSPLHF
>TRBJ1-6|TRBV20-1
CSAINTGSSYNSPLHF
>TRBJ2-7|TRBV12-3/TRBV12-4
CASSQDSNRGGQYF
>TRBJ1-2|TRBV20-1
CSADTGFINYGYTF
>TRBJ2-6|TRBV7-9
CASSAGVGANVLTF
>TRBJ1-5|TRBV2
CASRMTGLGFQPQHF
>TRBJ1-1|TRBV30
CAWSAANTEAFF
>TRBJ1-5|TRBV19
CAPFPPQHF
>TRBJ2-5|TRBV7-3
CAWSVRSGGRETQYF
>TRBJ1-2|TRBV19
CASRPLASYGYTF
>TRBJ1-4|TRBV4-1
CASSKGTFEKLFF
>TRBJ2-7|TRBV24-1
CATREAQGAEDEQYF
>TRBJ2-5|TRBV7-2
CASSSTRGGETQYF
>TRBJ2-7|TRBV30
CAWSEQGHEQYF
>TRBJ1-6|TRBV25-1
CASSELSQF
>TRBJ2-5|TRBV7-9
CASSSPGQGETQYF
>TRBJ2-3|TRBV29-1
CSVRQGLSTDTQYF
>TRBJ1-5|TRBV19
CASSNRDQPQHF
>TRBJ2-7|TRBV7-9
CASSLGGTSGSYGQYF
>TRBJ1-1|TRBV7-9
CASSSRGRGETEALF
>TRBJ1-1|TRBV11-2
CASSLFGESTEAFF
>TRBJ2-5|TRBV25-1
CASSDPPGQGIETQYF
>TRBJ1-2|TRBV2
CASSIIGVGGTGYTF
>TRBJ2-7|TRBV12-3/TRBV12-4
CASSLAPGTSGTISEQYF
>TRBJ1-5|TRBV19
CASGQGAQPQHF
>TRBJ1-1|TRBV6-6
CASRSTGQNTEAFF
>TRBJ2-7|TRBV29-1
CSVAIDYEQYF
>TRBJ1-5|TRBV7-2
CASSPQTRQPQHF
>TRBJ2-5|TRBV20-1
CSASGTGETQYF
>TRBJ2-7|TRBV11-1
CASSVTSDRGIEQYF
>TRBJ1-4|TRBV25-1
CASSPGDSSEKLFF
>TRBJ1-2|TRBV6-1
CASSFRTGGDYGYTF
>TRBJ2-7|TRBV9
CASSLTDRAYEQYF
>TRBJ2-7|TRBV15
CATSRVNGYEQYF
>TRBJ2-6|TRBV29-1
CSVGTGRSGANVLTF
>TRBJ2-7|TRBV12-3/TRBV12-4
CASSSGGQGGYEQYF
>TRBJ2-7|TRBV7-8
CASSLRGSASYEQYF
>TRBJ1-2|TRBV12-3/TRBV12-4
CASSLDAGRSYGYTF
>TRBJ2-3|TRBV25-1
CASGNGPGGTQYF
>TRBJ1-1|TRBV2
CASSDLGEMNTEAFF
>TRBJ2-2|TRBV4-3
CASSQDTALGGELFF
>TRBJ2-5|TRBV18
CASSPPSGDQETQYF
>TRBJ1-5|TRBV2
CAWTRDGNNQPQHF
>TRBJ1-3|TRBV7-8
CASSFDGRSGNTIYF
>TRBJ2-7|TRBV20-1
CSARGGDEQYF
>TRBJ2-5|TRBV5-1
CASSVAGTQETQYF
>TRBJ1-6|TRBV4-1
CASTQVWPQISPLHF
>TRBJ2-7|TRBV3-1
CASSQGNRGWAYEQYF
>TRBJ1-2|TRBV7-8
CASSLADTGGYGYTF